Each of the 27 T cell receptor beta chains below was sequenced from the same sample in a study of blood T cell repertoires in COVID-19. Data came from immunoSEQ multiplex PCR; TCRdb stores just in-frame clones and leaves some out. The data show approximately 170,000 clones, 89% seen once. The sample comprised peripheral blood. These receptors were obtained from a man younger than 30 who had recovered from COVID-19.

This chain joins TRBV2 and TRBJ2-1, with a weak D call TRBD1 (5 bases). There are 15 residues in the CDR3. V lost 4 bases, J lost 4 bases, and 14 bases lay in between. The germline V gene has CDR1 SNHLY and CDR2 FYNNEI. CDR3 nucleotide sequence: TGTGCCAGCAGTGGGACGGAGACAGATTACAATGAGCAGTTCTTC. It specifies CASSGTETDYNEQFF.

The V and J genes are TRBV19 and TRBJ1-2; D not certain. V shed 2 bases and J shed 1 base, with 8 bases lying between them. The length of the CDR3 is 14 residues. Looked up from germline, CDR1 is LNHDA and CDR2 is SQIVND (reference sequence). Here the CDR3 reads CASSILRGNYGYTF. For the CDR3, the DNA is TGTGCCAGTAGTATACTCCGGGGTAACTATGGCTACACCTTC.

The V gene is TRBV2, the J gene TRBJ1-2, with 8 bases identical to TRBD1. There are 15 residues in the CDR3. The ends lost 2 bases at V and 7 bases at J; junction bases unmatched: 9. Germline lookup yields CDR1 SNHLY and CDR2 FYNNEI. CDR3 sequence: CASSELGQGARGYTF. Written as DNA, the CDR3 is TGTGCCAGCAGTGAATTGGGGCAGGGGGCGCGTGGCTACACCTTC.

The chain couples TRBV5-8 to TRBJ2-3; 10 bases map to TRBD2. Unmatched junction bases numbered 5, after V lost 0 bases and J lost 4 bases. Germline CDR1 reads SGHTS; CDR2 reads YDEGEE. The CDR3 totals 16 residues. The CDR3 sequence is CASSLGASGRADTQYF. The DNA of the CDR3 is TGTGCCAGCAGCTTGGGGGCTAGCGGGAGAGCAGATACGCAGTATTTT.

The chain carries TRBV24-1 and TRBJ1-1; D is undetermined. Per germline, CDR1 KGHDR and CDR2 SFDVKD. V dropped 7 bases and J dropped 1 base, with 9 bases sitting between them. The CDR3 loop spans 13 amino acids. The CDR3 loop is CATRDSKNTEAFF. The CDR3 DNA is TGTGCCACCAGGGACTCCAAGAACACTGAAGCTTTCTTT.

The rearrangement links TRBV9 to TRBJ1-1, with a weak D call TRBD1 (5 bases). The germline V and J ends were trimmed by 3 bases and 1 base, with 7 bases remaining between them. The CDR3 spans 13 residues. The V gene's germline CDR1 is SGDLS and CDR2 YYNGEE. CDR3 region: CASSADRNTEAFF. DNA of the CDR3: TGTGCCAGCAGCGCAGACAGGAACACTGAAGCTTTCTTT. Using reference TRBV9 and TRBJ1-1 for the parts outside the CDR3, the full variable domain is DSGVTQTPKHLITATGQRVTLRCSPRSGDLSVYWYQQSLDQGLQFLIQYYNGEERAKGNILERFSAQQFPDLHSELNLSSLELGDSALYFCASSADRNTEAFFGQGTRLTVV.

On this clone: One end of the junction does not line up with germline, which may come from a read error. The chain uses TRBV7-7 and TRBJ2-5; tentative D call: TRBD1 (5 bases). CDR3 size: 14 residues. CDR1 SSHAT and CDR2 FNYEAQ come from the germline V gene (reference sequence). The CDR3 protein is CASSLDRNQETQYF. The CDR3 DNA reads as TGTGCTAGCAGCTTAGACAGAAACCAAGAGACCCAGTACTTC.

The V call is TRBV27, the J call TRBJ1-1; D is unclear. The CDR3 extends over 14 amino acids. Germline CDR1 is MNHEY and CDR2 is SMNVEV (reference sequence). Trimming cost V 2 bases and J 4 bases, with 11 bases left between them. The CDR3 DNA sequence: TGTGCCAGCAGTTTAGGAGGGTCCGGCACTGAAGCTTTCTTT. As protein: CASSLGGSGTEAFF.

The chain is built from TRBV28 and TRBJ1-4; weak D call: TRBD1 (5 bases). Between the trimmed V and J ends, which lost 7 bases and 8 bases, there was a span of 17 bases. The germline V gene encodes CDR1 MDHEN and CDR2 SYDVKM. This CDR3 region has 14 residues. CDR3 sequence: CASTPPWGGEKLFF. The CDR3 nucleotides are TGTGCCAGCACCCCCCCATGGGGGGGAGAAAAACTGTTTTTT.

CDR3: CASSWDRSNTEAFF. The CDR3 nucleotides read TGTGCCAGCAGTTGGGACAGGTCGAACACTGAAGCTTTCTTT. The V and J genes are TRBV6-5 and TRBJ1-1, with 8 bases that match TRBD1. The CDR3 length is 14 residues. The germline V gene has CDR1 MNHEY and CDR2 SVGAGI. V gave up 4 bases and J gave up 1 base; unmatched junction bases: 2.

The J gene is TRBJ2-7, the V gene TRBV6-1; TRBD2 matches at 11 bases. The CDR3 is 14 residues long. V dropped 3 bases and J dropped 6; count of bases not matched to a gene: 4. CDR1 is MNHNS and CDR2 is SASEGT in the germline V gene. Here the CDR3 reads CASSERLAGGEQYF. The CDR3 nucleotides are TGTGCCAGCAGTGAGCGGCTAGCGGGAGGCGAGCAGTACTTC.

V usage is TRBV19 and J usage is TRBJ1-2, with 7 bases that match TRBD1. This CDR3 has 16 amino acids. The V and J ends lost 3 bases and 1 base, in that order; junction bases with no gene match: 8. Germline V gene sequence: CDR1 LNHDA, CDR2 SQIVND (reference sequence). The CDR3 bases are TGTGCCAGTAGTATGGGGCCACAGGGGCGTAACTATGGCTACACCTTC. It translates to CASSMGPQGRNYGYTF.

The J gene is TRBJ2-5, the V gene TRBV19; the D gene is possibly TRBD1 (5 bases). CDR1 is LNHDA and CDR2 is SQIVND in the germline V gene (reference sequence). The CDR3 has 14 amino acids. Trimming took 3 bases from V and 7 from J, leaving 15 bases between them. The CDR3 DNA sequence: TGTGCCAGTAGTATGAGAGAGCAGGGTGTGACCCAGTACTTC. Translated, it gives CASSMREQGVTQYF.

This sequence joins TRBV6-2 or TRBV6-3 and TRBJ2-5; 8 nucleotides align to TRBD2. This CDR3 has 16 amino acids. The germline V gene has CDR1 MNHEY and CDR2 SVGEGT. The J segment lost 1 base and the V segment lost 4 bases, leaving 8 bases of the junction unmatched. The CDR3 DNA reads as TGTGCCAGCAGTTCCCACAGCGGGGGCTTCCAAGAGACCCAGTACTTC. Protein product: CASSSHSGGFQETQYF.

The gene calls are TRBV11-3 and TRBJ2-7; D may be TRBD1 (6 bases). V was shortened by 5 bases and J by 2 bases, with 13 bases between the two germline ends. CDR1 is SGHNT and CDR2 is YENEEA in the germline V gene. This CDR3 has 14 amino acids. CDR3 bases: TGTGCCAGCAGCCAGTCCGGGACAACCTACGAGCAGTACTTC. It yields the protein CASSQSGTTYEQYF.

The chain recombines TRBV18 with TRBJ1-1, with D tentatively TRBD1 (6 bases). V lost 2 bases, J lost 8 bases, and 9 bases lay in between. The CDR3 covers 12 residues. Germline V gene lookup returns CDR1 KGHSH and CDR2 LQKENI. CDR3 in DNA: TGTGCCAGCTCACCAAGGGGGTTGGAAGCTTTCTTT. This gives the protein CASSPRGLEAFF.

The chain employs TRBV5-4 and TRBJ1-1; 8 nucleotides match TRBD1. This CDR3 spans 15 amino acids. The V and J ends lost 0 bases and 4 bases, in that order; junction bases with no gene match: 5. Germline V gene sequence: CDR1 SGHNT, CDR2 YYREEE (reference sequence). The CDR3 loop reads CASSLGRDRSTEAFF. CDR3 coding DNA: TGTGCCAGCAGCTTGGGAAGGGACAGGAGCACTGAAGCTTTCTTT.

The chain links TRBV7-2 to TRBJ2-1, with no clear D. Germline CDR1 is SGHTA and CDR2 is FQGNSA. The CDR3 is made up of 14 amino acids. The germline V and J ends were trimmed by 5 bases and 5 bases, with 13 bases remaining between them. This CDR3 is CASSLGGSNNEQFF. Written as DNA, the CDR3 is TGTGCCAGCAGCCTAGGCGGCTCTAACAATGAGCAGTTCTTC.

The V and J genes are TRBV19 and TRBJ2-1; D possibly corresponds to TRBD2 (7 bases). Germline values: CDR1 LNHDA, CDR2 SQIVND (reference sequence). Trimming removed 11 bases at V and 0 bases at J, with 14 bases between. CDR3 size: 14 residues. The CDR3 spells CACGGGASYNEQFF. For the CDR3, the DNA is TGTGCCTGCGGAGGGGGGGCCTCCTACAATGAGCAGTTCTTC.

This rearrangement joins TRBV6-5 to TRBJ2-7, with D perhaps TRBD2 (6 bases). The V gene's germline CDR1 is MNHEY and CDR2 SVGAGI. This CDR3 has 15 residues. Trimming left V 0 bases short and J 0 bases short, with 9 bases between. The CDR3 is CASSYSGRGSYEQYF. The CDR3 DNA reads TGTGCCAGCAGTTACTCGGGGCGGGGCTCCTACGAGCAGTACTTC.

The chain couples TRBV2 to TRBJ1-3; 7 nucleotides match TRBD1. Germline CDR1 and CDR2: SNHLY and FYNNEI. The ends lost 7 bases at V and 4 bases at J; junction bases unmatched: 13. The length of the CDR3 is 16 residues. As DNA, the CDR3 is TGTGCCAGCACCACCCCCGACAGGGCTGGCGGAAACACCATATATTTT. Encoded protein: CASTTPDRAGGNTIYF.

The chain employs TRBV3-1 (or the pseudogene TRBV3-2) and TRBJ2-3; 8 bases fit TRBD1. V lost 5 bases to trimming and J lost 4 bases; unmatched junction nucleotides: 8. The CDR3 covers 15 residues. Germline V gene data show CDR1 as LGHDT and CDR2 as YNNKEL (reference sequence). This CDR3 is CASSSRTGNPDTQYF. The CDR3 bases are TGTGCCAGCAGCAGCCGGACAGGGAACCCAGATACGCAGTATTTT.

The chain is built from TRBV28 and TRBJ1-1, with D unclear. The CDR3 spans 15 residues. The V end lost 5 bases, the J end lost 1 base, and 14 bases lay between the germline ends. Germline V gives CDR1 MDHEN, CDR2 SYDVKM. The CDR3 sequence is CASSPRAATNTEAFF. The CDR3 region has the DNA TGTGCCAGCAGTCCGCGGGCAGCGACGAACACTGAAGCTTTCTTT.

J is TRBJ2-1 and V is TRBV7-9; D might be TRBD2 (6 bases). The CDR3 has 12 residues. Germline lookup yields CDR1 SEHNR and CDR2 FQNEAQ (reference sequence). V gave up 8 bases and J gave up 6 bases, with 11 bases separating them. Here the CDR3 DNA reads TGTGCCAGCGGTTACGGGAGCAATGAGCAGTTCTTC. It yields the protein CASGYGSNEQFF.

The chain joins TRBV28 to TRBJ2-3; D could derive from TRBD1 or TRBD2 (5 bases each). Trimming pared 10 bases from V and 4 bases from J, leaving 9 bases between. Per the germline V gene, CDR1 is MDHEN and CDR2 is SYDVKM. The CDR3 runs to 11 residues. The CDR3: CATRGADTQYF. CDR3 DNA sequence: TGTGCCACCAGAGGGGCAGATACGCAGTATTTT.

This rearrangement joins TRBV9 to TRBJ2-3; 10 bases line up with TRBD2. Trimming removed 3 bases from V and 3 bases from J; junction bases left unmatched: 10. Germline V gene data show CDR1 as SGDLS and CDR2 as YYNGEE. This CDR3 comprises 17 residues. In DNA, the CDR3 is TGTGCCAGCAGCGCCCTCTGGACTAGCGGAGGGACAGATACGCAGTATTTT. Its protein product is CASSALWTSGGTDTQYF.

A few counts support this clone. V gene TRBV19 combines with J gene TRBJ1-2, with a tentative D call TRBD1 (6 bases). This CDR3 is built from 12 residues. CDR1 is LNHDA and CDR2 is SQIVND in the germline V gene (reference sequence). V lost 11 bases and J lost 8, with 18 bases in between. CDR3 sequence (DNA): TGTGCCTCCTCAGAGGGGGATTTGGGCTACACCTTC. Protein sequence: CASSEGDLGYTF.